These 30 T cell receptor beta chains share one sample of origin, sequenced in a study of blood T cells in healthy people across ages. With a J-beta primer mix and a sample-barcoded 5' primer, a second PCR ran roughly 6 to 11 cycles. TCRdb passed the 5' RACE reads through MiXCR, listing each CDR3 protein once. The profile covers 600,000 to 800,000 distinct CDR3 sequences, with more than 20% appearing a single time and about 3.6% taken by the ten largest. The specimen was blood. The receptors here all came from a man aged 70 or older in good health.

This clonotype appeared a few times. V gene TRBV24-1 combines with J gene TRBJ2-5; 9 nucleotides align to TRBD1. The tail of the sequence fits TRBJ2-7 better, so the J call may be wrong. Per the germline V gene, CDR1 is KGHDR and CDR2 is SFDVKD. This CDR3 spans 15 amino acids. The CDR3 loop is CATSDSGTGLGEQYF. The DNA of the CDR3 is TGTGCCACCAGTGACTCCGGGACAGGGTTGGGCGAGCAGTACTTC.

This rearrangement joins TRBV5-1 to TRBJ2-7; D possibly matches TRBD1 or TRBD2 (5 bases each). The V gene's germline CDR1 is SGHRS and CDR2 YFSETQ. The CDR3 has 14 amino acids. Trimming shortened V by 0 bases and J by 2 bases, and 9 bases separated the two germline ends. For the CDR3, the DNA is TGCGCCAGCAGCTTGGGGGACGTAACCTACGAGCAGTACTTC. Amino acid sequence: CASSLGDVTYEQYF. Using reference TRBV5-1 and TRBJ2-7 for the parts outside the CDR3, the full variable domain is KAGVTQTPRYLIKTRGQQVTLSCSPISGHRSVSWYQQTPGQGLQFLFEYFSETQRNKGNFPGRFSGRQFSNSRSEMNVSTLELGDSALYLCASSLGDVTYEQYFGPGTRLTVT.

CDR3 sequence (DNA): TGTGCCAGCAGCCCGCAAACAGCTACCTACGAGCAGTACTTC. This encodes CASSPQTATYEQYF. V and J are TRBV5-5 and TRBJ2-5; unclear D gene. The closer fit of TRBJ2-7 to the DNA end suggests the J call may be wrong. CDR1 and CDR2 (germline): SGHKS, YYEKEE (reference sequence). The CDR3 runs 14 residues.

This chain links TRBV29-1 with TRBJ2-7; TRBD2 matches 7 bases. CDR3 length: 14 amino acids. Germline values: CDR1 SQVTM, CDR2 ANQGSEA. With V trimmed by 3 bases and J by 0 bases, 5 bases remained unmatched. CDR3 DNA sequence: TGCAGCGTTGAGTATGAGCGGGGCTCCTACGAGCAGTACTTC. Its protein product is CSVEYERGSYEQYF.

The V gene is TRBV28, the J gene TRBJ2-5; D assignment may be TRBD1 or TRBD2 (5 bases each). The CDR3 consists of 15 residues. V gave up 1 base and J gave up 5 bases, with 14 bases separating them. Germline V gives CDR1 MDHEN, CDR2 SYDVKM. CDR3 sequence (DNA): TGTGCCAGCAGTTTATTGAAGGGGTCGGGGGAGACCCAGTACTTC. Protein: CASSLLKGSGETQYF.

The CDR3 is CASSPDALMNTEAFF. DNA for the CDR3: TGCGCCAGCAGTCCGGACGCACTTATGAACACTGAAGCTTTCTTT. The chain recombines TRBV5-1 with TRBJ1-1; no clear D gene. This CDR3 is built from 15 residues. The germline gives CDR1 SGHRS, CDR2 YFSETQ. Trimming pared 5 bases from V and 0 bases from J, leaving 14 bases between.

This clonotype was recorded a few times. One junction end does not reproduce the germline sequence, and a read error may be involved. The chain joins TRBV12-3 or TRBV12-4 to TRBJ2-1, with 9 nucleotides matching TRBD2. This CDR3 region has 12 residues. For the CDR3, the DNA is TGTGCCGGCAGACTAGCGGACAATGAGCAGTTCTTC. Translating it yields CAGRLADNEQFF.

This clonotype has only a few counts. The J gene is TRBJ1-1, the V gene TRBV19, with D possibly being TRBD1 (6 bases). CDR1 is LNHDA and CDR2 is SQIVND in the germline V gene (reference sequence). V was pared by 7 bases and J by 4 bases, with 16 bases between. The CDR3 covers 14 residues. CDR3 DNA sequence: TGTGCCAGTATCAATATGGGGGGCGGCACTGAAGCTTTCTTT. Protein product: CASINMGGGTEAFF. Full variable domain (missing parts from reference TRBV19 and TRBJ1-1): DGGITQSPKYLFRKEGQNVTLSCEQNLNHDAMYWYRQDPGQGLRLIYYSQIVNDFQKGDIAEGYSVSREKKESFPLTVTSAQKNPTAFYLCASINMGGGTEAFFGQGTRLTVV.

V usage is TRBV7-2 and J usage is TRBJ2-7; no clear D. This CDR3 is built from 13 residues. The germline V gene has CDR1 SGHTA and CDR2 FQGNSA. The V and J ends lost 5 bases and 6 bases respectively, with 14 bases between them. The CDR3 loop is CASSADGPVEQYF. In DNA, the CDR3 is TGTGCCAGCAGCGCCGATGGACCGGTCGAGCAGTACTTC.

This clonotype was picked up a small number of times. The gene calls are TRBV7-2 and TRBJ2-2, with D possibly matching TRBD2 (6 bases). V lost 0 bases and J 4 bases, leaving 9 bases between the germline ends. The CDR3 length is 15 residues. Germline V gene sequence: CDR1 SGHTA, CDR2 FQGNSA. CDR3 region: CASSLAAGSTGELFF. CDR3 DNA: TGTGCCAGCAGCTTAGCTGCGGGGAGCACCGGGGAGCTGTTTTTT. The full variable domain, with the rest looked up from reference TRBV7-2 and TRBJ2-2, is GAGVSQSPSNKVTEKGKDVELRCDPISGHTALYWYRQSLGQGLEFLIYFQGNSAPDKSGLPSDRFSAERTGGSVSTLTIQRTQQEDSAVYLCASSLAAGSTGELFFGEGSRLTVL.

With respect to this clonotype: Given a much more abundant clone one base away, this may be a read error. The J gene is TRBJ2-5, the V gene TRBV18; D is possibly TRBD2 (6 bases). The DNA end favors TRBJ2-7, so the J call may be wrong. This CDR3 comprises 13 residues. In germline, CDR1 is KGHSH, CDR2 LQKENI. The CDR3 DNA reads TGTGCCAGCTCACCGGGACTCTCCCACGAGCAGTACTTC. Protein: CASSPGLSHEQYF.

With respect to this clonotype: The conserved closing phenylalanine or tryptophan is absent in this CDR3, likely reflecting a read error. This chain joins TRBV5-1 and TRBJ1-4; perhaps TRBD1 as D (5 bases). The germline V and J ends were trimmed by 0 bases and 5 bases, with 8 bases remaining between them. The CDR3 is 14 residues long. Germline assignment: CDR1 SGHRS and CDR2 YFSETQ. CDR3 DNA sequence: TGCGCCAGCAGCTTGGCCGGGGGGAATGAAAAACTGTTTTCT. Translated: CASSLAGGNEKLFS.

The chain combines TRBV4-2 with TRBJ1-4, with D maybe TRBD1 (5 bases). The V gene lost 1 base and the J gene lost 2 bases, with 8 bases spanning the gap. Germline loops: CDR1 LGHNA, CDR2 YNFKEQ. The CDR3 is 15 amino acids. The CDR3 is CASSQVRQTNEKLFF. The DNA of the CDR3 is TGTGCCAGCAGCCAAGTGAGACAGACTAATGAAAAACTGTTTTTT.

The CDR3 sequence: CASSNRETGAKNIQYF. As DNA, the CDR3 is TGTGCCAGCAGTAACAGGGAAACGGGAGCCAAAAACATTCAGTACTTC. V is TRBV27 and J is TRBJ2-4; perhaps TRBD1 as D (6 bases). Trimming left V 5 bases short and J 0 bases short, with 14 bases between. The length of the CDR3 is 16 residues. CDR1 is MNHEY, CDR2 SMNVEV, per germline (reference sequence).

Many counts were recorded for this clonotype. V is TRBV20-1 and J is TRBJ2-5, with 7 bases matching TRBD2. The J call may be faulty, since TRBJ2-1 better matches the DNA end. Per germline, CDR1 DFQATT and CDR2 SNEGSKA (reference sequence). The CDR3 is 15 amino acids. CDR3 region: CSAREAGDNYNEQFF. The CDR3 coding sequence is TGCAGTGCTAGAGAGGCGGGAGACAACTACAATGAGCAGTTCTTC.

The J gene is TRBJ2-7, the V gene TRBV20-1; D is possibly TRBD1 (6 bases). CDR3 length: 16 residues. CDR1 and CDR2 (germline): DFQATT, SNEGSKA (reference sequence). The V end was cut by 5 bases, the J end by 4 bases, with 24 bases between. CDR3 loop: CSAANLRGIPLYEQYF. In nucleotides, the CDR3 is TGCAGTGCTGCCAACTTAAGGGGGATCCCCCTTTACGAGCAGTACTTC.

This chain uses TRBV20-1 with TRBJ2-3, with 11 nucleotides matching TRBD2. The V gene's germline CDR1 is DFQATT and CDR2 SNEGSKA (reference sequence). This CDR3 comprises 14 residues. After removal of 6 bases from V and 5 bases from J, the junction contained 7 bases not matched to a gene. The CDR3 here is CSALLAGAVDTQYF. CDR3 sequence (DNA): TGCAGTGCCCTACTAGCGGGAGCGGTAGATACGCAGTATTTT.

This clonotype was picked up many times. The gene calls are TRBV5-4 and TRBJ2-6; D is perhaps TRBD2 (6 bases). Trimming shortened V by 3 bases and J by 3 bases, and 13 bases separated the two germline ends. Germline assignment: CDR1 SGHNT and CDR2 YYREEE (reference sequence). The length of the CDR3 is 16 residues. CDR3 loop: CASSYYGGSGANVLTF. Here the CDR3 DNA reads TGTGCCAGCAGCTACTACGGGGGAAGTGGGGCCAACGTCCTGACTTTC.

The rearrangement joins TRBV15 to TRBJ2-5; D uncertain. The CDR3 is made up of 13 amino acids. The germline gives CDR1 LNHNV, CDR2 YYDKDF (reference sequence). V was clipped by 1 base and J by 5 bases, with 8 bases between them. The CDR3 DNA sequence: TGTGCCACCAGCAGAGGTACAGCTGAGACCCAGTACTTC. It encodes CATSRGTAETQYF.

This chain uses TRBV7-2 with TRBJ1-4, with 9 bases aligning to TRBD1. This CDR3 region has 14 residues. Germline CDR1 reads SGHTA; CDR2 reads FQGNSA. The junction had 5 bases not matched to a gene; V was cut back by 5 bases and J by 7 bases. The CDR3 sequence is CASSGDRAGEKLFF. CDR3 DNA sequence: TGTGCCAGCAGCGGGGACAGGGCGGGTGAAAAACTGTTTTTT.

A note on this clonotype: At one of its ends the junction is not consistent with the germline gene, which may arise from a read error. The V gene is TRBV20-1, the J gene TRBJ1-2; weak D call: TRBD1 (5 bases). Germline assignment: CDR1 DFQATT and CDR2 SNEGSKA (reference sequence). CDR3 length: 15 amino acids. CDR3 region: CSARGPGGSSYGCTF. CDR3 DNA: TGCAGTGCTAGAGGGCCCGGGGGTTCTTCCTATGGCTGCACCTTC.

This clonotype has a count of ten or more. V usage is TRBV7-2 and J usage is TRBJ1-2; D is uncertain. This CDR3 is 14 amino acids long. Germline CDR1 reads SGHTA; CDR2 reads FQGNSA. V was clipped by 0 bases and J by 6 bases, with 11 bases between them. CDR3 nucleotide sequence: TGTGCCAGCAGCTTAGCCACAGCTCCGGATGGCTACACCTTC. It codes for CASSLATAPDGYTF.

This clonotype has more than one count but fewer than ten. The gene calls are TRBV20-1 and TRBJ2-1; the match to TRBD2 covers 10 bases. J gave up 8 bases and V 3 bases, and 7 bases lay outside the gene matches. The germline gives CDR1 DFQATT, CDR2 SNEGSKA (reference sequence). There are 14 residues in the CDR3. The CDR3 region has the DNA TGCAGTGCTAGCGGGTTAGCGGGAGGTTATGAGCAGTTCTTC. Amino acids: CSASGLAGGYEQFF.

This clonotype was seen only a few times. The CDR3 DNA reads TGTGCCAGCAGCCTTTCTGACACCCCAGTTGGGACCCAGTACTTC. It codes for CASSLSDTPVGTQYF. V and J are TRBV6-5 and TRBJ2-5; D gene uncertain. Deletions cut 6 bases from V and 7 bases from J, with 21 bases between. Germline V gene sequence: CDR1 MNHEY, CDR2 SVGAGI. The CDR3 sequence is 15 residues long.

This clonotype was counted only a few times. V and J are TRBV29-1 and TRBJ1-1, with unresolved D. Trimming stripped 4 bases from V and 3 bases from J, with 15 bases between. Germline V gene lookup returns CDR1 SQVTM and CDR2 ANQGSEA. The CDR3 runs to 14 residues. The CDR3 region is CSVVIPPRHTEAFF. The CDR3 coding sequence is TGCAGCGTTGTTATACCGCCGCGCCACACTGAAGCTTTCTTT.

This clonotype was recorded a few times. The V call is TRBV10-2, the J call TRBJ1-3; D is unclear. V was trimmed by 7 bases and J by 4 bases, leaving 5 bases between them. CDR1 is WSHSY, CDR2 SAAADI, per germline. CDR3 length: 11 amino acids. This CDR3 reads CASTSGNTIYF. The CDR3 DNA reads as TGCGCCAGCACTTCCGGAAACACCATATATTTT.

A few counts support this clonotype. A read error may produce the germline difference seen at one junction end. The chain's CDR3 is CSVESISGNTVYF. CDR3 nucleotides: TGCAGCGTTGAGTCAATCTCTGGAAACACCGTATATTTT. The rearrangement links TRBV29-1 to TRBJ1-3; D not resolved. CDR1 and CDR2 (germline): SQVTM, ANQGSEA. CDR3 size: 13 residues.

The table lists this clonotype with a few counts. This CDR3 reads CASSKSGNTIYF. CDR3 nucleotides: TGTGCCAGCAGTAAGAGTGGAAACACCATATATTTT. This sequence joins TRBV28 and TRBJ1-3; D is ambiguous. Germline V gene sequence: CDR1 MDHEN, CDR2 SYDVKM. The CDR3 consists of 12 residues. V was clipped by 5 bases and J by 3 bases, with 5 bases between them.

This clonotype was seen only a few times. The genes are TRBV4-3 and TRBJ2-7, with 7 bases that match TRBD1. CDR3 length equals 16 residues. V lost 3 bases, J lost 0 bases, and 8 bases stayed unmatched. Germline V gene sequence: CDR1 LGHNA, CDR2 YSLEER. CDR3 region: CASSHTGTVSSYEQYF. CDR3 bases: TGCGCCAGCAGCCATACCGGGACAGTGAGCTCCTACGAGCAGTACTTC.

The chain combines TRBV12-3 or TRBV12-4 with TRBJ2-7; 7 bases are shared with TRBD1. This CDR3 has 17 amino acids. After removal of 6 bases from V and 0 bases from J, the junction contained 14 bases not matched to a gene. CDR3 in DNA: TGTGCCAGCAGCCAGGAGCCTAGACAGGGCGTCTCCTACGAGCAGTACTTC. Translating gives CASSQEPRQGVSYEQYF.